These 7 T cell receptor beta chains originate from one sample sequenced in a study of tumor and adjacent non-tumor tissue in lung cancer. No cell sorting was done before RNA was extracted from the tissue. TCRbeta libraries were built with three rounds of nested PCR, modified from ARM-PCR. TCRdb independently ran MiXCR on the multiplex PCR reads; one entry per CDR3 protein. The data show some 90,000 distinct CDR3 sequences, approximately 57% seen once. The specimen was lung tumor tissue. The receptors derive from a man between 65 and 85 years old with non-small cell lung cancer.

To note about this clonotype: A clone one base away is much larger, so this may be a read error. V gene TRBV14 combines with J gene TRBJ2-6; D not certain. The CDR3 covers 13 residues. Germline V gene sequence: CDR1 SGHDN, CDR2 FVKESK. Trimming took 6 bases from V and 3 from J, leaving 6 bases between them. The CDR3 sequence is CASSPYGANVLTF. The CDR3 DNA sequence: TGTGCCAGCAGTCCCTATGGGGCCAACGTCCTGACTTTC. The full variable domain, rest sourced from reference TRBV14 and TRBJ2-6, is EAGVTQFPSHSVIEKGQTVTLRCDPISGHDNLYWYRRVMGKEIKFLLHFVKESKQDESGMPNNRFLAERTGGTYSTLKVQPAELEDSGVYFCASSPYGANVLTFGAGSRLTVL.

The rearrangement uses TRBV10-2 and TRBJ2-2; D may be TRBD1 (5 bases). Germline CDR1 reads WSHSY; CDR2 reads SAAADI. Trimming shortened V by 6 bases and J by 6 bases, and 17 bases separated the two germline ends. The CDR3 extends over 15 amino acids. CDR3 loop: CASRRSGKGAGELFF. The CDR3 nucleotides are TGCGCCAGCAGACGATCAGGGAAAGGCGCCGGGGAGCTGTTTTTT.

The DNA of the CDR3 is TGTGCCAGCAGTGAAGCCCTAGCGGGGAGTGGGACCCAGTACTTC. Its protein is CASSEALAGSGTQYF. V and J are TRBV6-1 and TRBJ2-5, with TRBD2 matching 9 bases. The germline V gene encodes CDR1 MNHNS and CDR2 SASEGT. This CDR3 contains 15 residues. V was pared by 0 bases and J by 7 bases, with 6 bases of the junction left unmatched.

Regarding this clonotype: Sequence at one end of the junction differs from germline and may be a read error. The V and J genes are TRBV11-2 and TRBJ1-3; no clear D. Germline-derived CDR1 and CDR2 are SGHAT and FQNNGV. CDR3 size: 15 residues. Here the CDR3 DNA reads TGTGCCGGCAGCCTGTGGTTGAGCTCTGGAAACACCATATATTTT. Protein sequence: CAGSLWLSSGNTIYF.

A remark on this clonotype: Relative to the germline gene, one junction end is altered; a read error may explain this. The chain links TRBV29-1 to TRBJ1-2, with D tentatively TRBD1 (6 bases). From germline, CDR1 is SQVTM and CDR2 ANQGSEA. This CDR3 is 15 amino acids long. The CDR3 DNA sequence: TGCAGCGTTGAAGGATCCGGGGGGCAGAGATATGGTTACACCTTC. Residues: CSVEGSGGQRYGYTF.

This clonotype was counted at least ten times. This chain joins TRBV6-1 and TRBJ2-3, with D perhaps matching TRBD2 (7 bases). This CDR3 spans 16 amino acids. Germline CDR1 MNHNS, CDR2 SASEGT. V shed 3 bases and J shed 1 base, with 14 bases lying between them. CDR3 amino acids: CASSEVTGRGTDTQYF. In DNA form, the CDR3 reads TGTGCCAGCAGTGAGGTAACAGGGAGGGGCACAGATACGCAGTATTTT.

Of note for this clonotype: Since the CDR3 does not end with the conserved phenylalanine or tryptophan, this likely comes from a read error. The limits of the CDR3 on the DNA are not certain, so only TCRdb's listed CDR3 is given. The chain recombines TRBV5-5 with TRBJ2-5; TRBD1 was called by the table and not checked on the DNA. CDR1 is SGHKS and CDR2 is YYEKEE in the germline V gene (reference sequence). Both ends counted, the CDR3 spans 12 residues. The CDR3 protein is CASSGSAGAQYL.